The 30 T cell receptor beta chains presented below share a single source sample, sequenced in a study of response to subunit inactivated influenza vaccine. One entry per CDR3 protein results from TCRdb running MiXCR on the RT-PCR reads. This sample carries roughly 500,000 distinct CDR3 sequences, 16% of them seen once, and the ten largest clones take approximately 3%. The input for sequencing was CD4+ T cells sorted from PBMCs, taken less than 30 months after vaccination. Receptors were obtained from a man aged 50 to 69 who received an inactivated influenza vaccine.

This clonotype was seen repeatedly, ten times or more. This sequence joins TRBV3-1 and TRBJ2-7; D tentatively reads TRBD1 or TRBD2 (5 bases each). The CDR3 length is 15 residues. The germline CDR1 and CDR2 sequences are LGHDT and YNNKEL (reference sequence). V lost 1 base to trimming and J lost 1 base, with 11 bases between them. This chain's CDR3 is CASSQAPGRSYEQYF. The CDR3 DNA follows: TGTGCCAGCAGCCAAGCCCCGGGACGGTCCTACGAGCAGTACTTC.

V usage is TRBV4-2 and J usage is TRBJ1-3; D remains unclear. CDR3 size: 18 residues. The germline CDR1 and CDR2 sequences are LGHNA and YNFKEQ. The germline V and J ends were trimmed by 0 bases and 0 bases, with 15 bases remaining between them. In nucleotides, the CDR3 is TGTGCCAGCAGCCAAGAAGAAGGGTTCTCCCTCTCTGGAAACACCATATATTTT. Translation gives CASSQEEGFSLSGNTIYF.

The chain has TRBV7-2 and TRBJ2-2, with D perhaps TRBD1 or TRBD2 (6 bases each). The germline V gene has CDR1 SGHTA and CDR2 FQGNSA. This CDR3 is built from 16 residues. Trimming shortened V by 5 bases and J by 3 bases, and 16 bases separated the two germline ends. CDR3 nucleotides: TGTGCCAGCAGCCGGTCCCGGGGGCAGTACACCGGGGAGCTGTTTTTT. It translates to CASSRSRGQYTGELFF.

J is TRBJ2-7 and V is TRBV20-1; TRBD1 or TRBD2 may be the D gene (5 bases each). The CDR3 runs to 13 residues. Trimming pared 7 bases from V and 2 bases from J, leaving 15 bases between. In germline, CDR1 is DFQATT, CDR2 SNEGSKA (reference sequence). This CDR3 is CSVVRDVAYEQYF. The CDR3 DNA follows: TGCAGTGTTGTCCGGGACGTAGCCTACGAGCAGTACTTC.

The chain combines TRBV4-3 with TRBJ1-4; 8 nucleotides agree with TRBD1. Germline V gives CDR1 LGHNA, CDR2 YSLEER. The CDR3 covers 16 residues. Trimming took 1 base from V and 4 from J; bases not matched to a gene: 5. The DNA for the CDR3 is TGCGCCAGCAGCCAAGGGCAACAGGGGGTTAATGAAAAACTGTTTTTT. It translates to CASSQGQQGVNEKLFF.

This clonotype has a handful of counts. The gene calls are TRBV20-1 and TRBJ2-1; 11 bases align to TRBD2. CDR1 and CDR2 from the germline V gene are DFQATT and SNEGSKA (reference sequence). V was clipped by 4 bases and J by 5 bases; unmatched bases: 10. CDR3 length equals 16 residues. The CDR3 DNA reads TGCAGTGCTACGCGGATAGCGGGAGGGTGGGACAATGAGCAGTTCTTC. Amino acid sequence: CSATRIAGGWDNEQFF.

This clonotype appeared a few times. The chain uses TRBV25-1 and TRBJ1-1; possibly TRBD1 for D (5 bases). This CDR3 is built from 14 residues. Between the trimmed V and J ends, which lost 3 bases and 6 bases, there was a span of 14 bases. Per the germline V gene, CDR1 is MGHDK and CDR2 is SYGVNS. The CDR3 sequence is CASSEGIKGAEAFF. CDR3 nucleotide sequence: TGTGCCAGCAGTGAGGGTATCAAAGGGGCTGAAGCTTTCTTT.

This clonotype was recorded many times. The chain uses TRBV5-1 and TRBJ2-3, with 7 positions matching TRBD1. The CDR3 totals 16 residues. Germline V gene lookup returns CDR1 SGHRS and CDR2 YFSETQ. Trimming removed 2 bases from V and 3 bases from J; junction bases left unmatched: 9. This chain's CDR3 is CASSFGTGTDTDTQYF. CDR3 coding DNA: TGCGCCAGCAGCTTCGGAACCGGGACAGATACAGATACGCAGTATTTT.

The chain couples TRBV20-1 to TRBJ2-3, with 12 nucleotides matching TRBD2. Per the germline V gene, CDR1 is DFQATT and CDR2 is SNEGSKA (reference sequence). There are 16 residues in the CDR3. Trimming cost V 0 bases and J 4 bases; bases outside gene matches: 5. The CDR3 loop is CSARDATSGRSDTQYF. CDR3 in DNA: TGCAGTGCTAGAGATGCAACTAGCGGGAGGTCAGATACGCAGTATTTT.

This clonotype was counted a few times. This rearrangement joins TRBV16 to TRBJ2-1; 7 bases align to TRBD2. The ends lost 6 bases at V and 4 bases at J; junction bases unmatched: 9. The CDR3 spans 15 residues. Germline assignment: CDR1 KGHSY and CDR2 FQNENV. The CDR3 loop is CASSPSGVVYNEQFF. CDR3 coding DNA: TGTGCCAGCAGTCCTAGCGGAGTAGTGTACAATGAGCAGTTCTTC.

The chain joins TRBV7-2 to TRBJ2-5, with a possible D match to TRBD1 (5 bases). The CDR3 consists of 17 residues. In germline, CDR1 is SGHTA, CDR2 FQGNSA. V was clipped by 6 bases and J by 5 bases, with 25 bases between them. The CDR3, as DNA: TGTGCCAGCAGGGATTCTCACTGGACAATGAAGGGGGAGACCCAGTACTTC. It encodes CASRDSHWTMKGETQYF.

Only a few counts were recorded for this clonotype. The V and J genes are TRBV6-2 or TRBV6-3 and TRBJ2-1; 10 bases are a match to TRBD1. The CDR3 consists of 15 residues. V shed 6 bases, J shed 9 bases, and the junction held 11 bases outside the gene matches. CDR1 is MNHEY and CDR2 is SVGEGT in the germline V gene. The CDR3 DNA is TGTGCCAGCAGCGAAGACAGGGGGCTATCTGGTGAGCAGTTCTTC. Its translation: CASSEDRGLSGEQFF.

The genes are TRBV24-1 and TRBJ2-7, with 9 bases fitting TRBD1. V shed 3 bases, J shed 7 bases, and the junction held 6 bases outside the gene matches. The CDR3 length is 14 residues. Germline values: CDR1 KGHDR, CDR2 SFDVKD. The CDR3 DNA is TGTGCCACCAGTGATCCCGGGACAGGGAATGAGCAGTACTTC. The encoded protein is CATSDPGTGNEQYF.

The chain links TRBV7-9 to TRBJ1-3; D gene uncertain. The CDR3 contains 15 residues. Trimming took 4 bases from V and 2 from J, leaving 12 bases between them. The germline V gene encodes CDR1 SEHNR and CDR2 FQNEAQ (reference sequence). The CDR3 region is CASSSAVNPGNTIYF. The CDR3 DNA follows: TGTGCCAGCAGCTCTGCAGTCAACCCTGGAAACACCATATATTTT.

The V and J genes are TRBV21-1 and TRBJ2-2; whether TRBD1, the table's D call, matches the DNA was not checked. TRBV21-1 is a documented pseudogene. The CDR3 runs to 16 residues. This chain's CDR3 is CASSKGRGRDTGELFF. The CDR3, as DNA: TGTGCCAGCAGCAAAGGGAGAGGCAGGGACACCGGGGAGCTGTTTTTT.

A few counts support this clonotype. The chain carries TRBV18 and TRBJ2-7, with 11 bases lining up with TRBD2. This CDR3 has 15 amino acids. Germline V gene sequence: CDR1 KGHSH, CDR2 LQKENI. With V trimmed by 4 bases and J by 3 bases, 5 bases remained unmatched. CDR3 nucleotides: TGTGCCAGCTCACAGACTAGCGGGGCTTTCTACGAGCAGTACTTC. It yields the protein CASSQTSGAFYEQYF.

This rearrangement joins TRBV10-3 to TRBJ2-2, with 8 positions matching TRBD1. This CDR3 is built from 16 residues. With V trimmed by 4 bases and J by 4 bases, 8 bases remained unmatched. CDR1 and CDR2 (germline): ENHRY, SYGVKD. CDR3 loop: CAISARTGFGTGELFF. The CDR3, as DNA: TGTGCCATCAGTGCTCGGACAGGGTTCGGCACCGGGGAGCTGTTTTTT.

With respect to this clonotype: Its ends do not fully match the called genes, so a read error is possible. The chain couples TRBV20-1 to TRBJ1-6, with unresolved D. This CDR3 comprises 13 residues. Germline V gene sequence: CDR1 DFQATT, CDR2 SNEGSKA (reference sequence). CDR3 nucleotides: TGCAGTGCTGAAGCGGTACCTAATTCACTCCTCCACTTT. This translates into CSAEAVPNSLLHF.

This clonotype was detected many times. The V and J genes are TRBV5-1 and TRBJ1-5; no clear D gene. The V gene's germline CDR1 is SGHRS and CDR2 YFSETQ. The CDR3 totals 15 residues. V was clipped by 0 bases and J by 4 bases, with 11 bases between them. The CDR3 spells CASSLAGLRNQPQHF. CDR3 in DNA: TGCGCCAGCAGCTTGGCGGGGTTAAGGAATCAGCCCCAGCATTTT. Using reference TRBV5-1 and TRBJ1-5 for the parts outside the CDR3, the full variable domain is KAGVTQTPRYLIKTRGQQVTLSCSPISGHRSVSWYQQTPGQGLQFLFEYFSETQRNKGNFPGRFSGRQFSNSRSEMNVSTLELGDSALYLCASSLAGLRNQPQHFGDGTRLSIL.

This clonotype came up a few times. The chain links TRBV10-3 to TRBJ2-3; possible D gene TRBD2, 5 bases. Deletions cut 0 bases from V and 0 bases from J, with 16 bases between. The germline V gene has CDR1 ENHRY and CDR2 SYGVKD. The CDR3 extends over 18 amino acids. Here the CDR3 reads CAISESRVRDWSTDTQYF. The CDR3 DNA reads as TGTGCCATCAGTGAGTCTAGGGTCCGGGATTGGAGCACAGATACGCAGTATTTT.

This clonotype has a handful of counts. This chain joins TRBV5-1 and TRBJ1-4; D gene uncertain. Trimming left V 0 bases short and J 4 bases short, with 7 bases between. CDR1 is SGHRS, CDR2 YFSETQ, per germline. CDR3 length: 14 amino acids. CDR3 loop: CASSLDGHNEKLFF. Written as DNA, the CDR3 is TGCGCCAGCAGCTTGGACGGTCATAATGAAAAACTGTTTTTT.

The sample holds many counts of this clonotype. The CDR3 loop reads CASSPQWGGRAQEQFF. CDR3 coding DNA: TGTGCCAGCAGCCCCCAATGGGGCGGGAGGGCCCAGGAGCAGTTCTTC. V gene TRBV7-8 combines with J gene TRBJ2-1, with TRBD2 matching over 9 bases. Trimming removed 5 bases from V and 10 bases from J; junction bases left unmatched: 15. The CDR3 extends over 16 amino acids. Looked up from germline, CDR1 is SGHVS and CDR2 is FQNEAQ.

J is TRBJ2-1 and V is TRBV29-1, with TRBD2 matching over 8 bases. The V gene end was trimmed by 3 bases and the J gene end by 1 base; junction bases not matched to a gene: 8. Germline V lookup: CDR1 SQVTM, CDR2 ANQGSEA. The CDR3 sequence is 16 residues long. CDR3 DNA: TGCAGCGTTGAGATGATCGTAGCGGGATCCTACAATGAGCAGTTCTTC. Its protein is CSVEMIVAGSYNEQFF.

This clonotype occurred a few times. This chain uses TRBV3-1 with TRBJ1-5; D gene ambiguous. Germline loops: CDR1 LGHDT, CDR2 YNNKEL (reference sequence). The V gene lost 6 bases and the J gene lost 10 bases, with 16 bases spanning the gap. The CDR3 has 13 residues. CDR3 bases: TGTGCCAGCAGTTCTCAATCAACGTCACCCCAGCATTTT. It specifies CASSSQSTSPQHF.

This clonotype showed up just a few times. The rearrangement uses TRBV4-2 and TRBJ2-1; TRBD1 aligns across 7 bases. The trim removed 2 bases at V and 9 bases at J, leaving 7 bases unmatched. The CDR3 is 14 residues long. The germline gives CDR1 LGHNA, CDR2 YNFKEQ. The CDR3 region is CASSQKETGFEQFF. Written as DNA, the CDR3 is TGTGCCAGCAGCCAAAAGGAGACAGGGTTTGAGCAGTTCTTC.

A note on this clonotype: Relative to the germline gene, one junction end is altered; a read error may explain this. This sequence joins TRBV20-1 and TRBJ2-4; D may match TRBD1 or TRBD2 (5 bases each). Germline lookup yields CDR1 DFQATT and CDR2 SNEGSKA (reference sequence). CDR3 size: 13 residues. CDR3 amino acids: CSARRGSKNIRYF. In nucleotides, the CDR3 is TGCAGTGCTAGGAGGGGTAGCAAAAACATTCGGTACTTC.

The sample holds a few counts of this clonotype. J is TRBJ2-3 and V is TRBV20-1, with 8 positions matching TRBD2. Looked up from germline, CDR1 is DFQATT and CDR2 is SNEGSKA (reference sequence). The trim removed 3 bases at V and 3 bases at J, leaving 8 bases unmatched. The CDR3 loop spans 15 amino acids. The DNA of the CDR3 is TGCAGTGCTAGTCTCCGGGAGGGCCCTACAGATACGCAGTATTTT. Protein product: CSASLREGPTDTQYF.

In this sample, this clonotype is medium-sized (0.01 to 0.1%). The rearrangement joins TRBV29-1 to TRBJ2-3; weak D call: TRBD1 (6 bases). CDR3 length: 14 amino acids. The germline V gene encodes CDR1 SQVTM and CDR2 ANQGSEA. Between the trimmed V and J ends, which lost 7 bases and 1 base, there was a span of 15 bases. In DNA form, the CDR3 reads TGCAGCGCCAACAGGGATCGAGGCACAGATACGCAGTATTTT. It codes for CSANRDRGTDTQYF.

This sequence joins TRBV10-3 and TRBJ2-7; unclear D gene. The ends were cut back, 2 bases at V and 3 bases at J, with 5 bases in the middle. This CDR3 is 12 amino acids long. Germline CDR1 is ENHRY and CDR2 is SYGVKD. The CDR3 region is CAISEEGYEQYF. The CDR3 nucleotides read TGTGCCATCAGTGAGGAAGGCTACGAGCAGTACTTC.

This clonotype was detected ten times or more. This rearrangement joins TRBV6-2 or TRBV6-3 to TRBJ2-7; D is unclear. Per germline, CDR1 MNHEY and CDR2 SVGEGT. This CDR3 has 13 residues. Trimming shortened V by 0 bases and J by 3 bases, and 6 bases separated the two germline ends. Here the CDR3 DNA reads TGTGCCAGCAGTTACTCGGGCCTCTACGAGCAGTACTTC. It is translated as CASSYSGLYEQYF.